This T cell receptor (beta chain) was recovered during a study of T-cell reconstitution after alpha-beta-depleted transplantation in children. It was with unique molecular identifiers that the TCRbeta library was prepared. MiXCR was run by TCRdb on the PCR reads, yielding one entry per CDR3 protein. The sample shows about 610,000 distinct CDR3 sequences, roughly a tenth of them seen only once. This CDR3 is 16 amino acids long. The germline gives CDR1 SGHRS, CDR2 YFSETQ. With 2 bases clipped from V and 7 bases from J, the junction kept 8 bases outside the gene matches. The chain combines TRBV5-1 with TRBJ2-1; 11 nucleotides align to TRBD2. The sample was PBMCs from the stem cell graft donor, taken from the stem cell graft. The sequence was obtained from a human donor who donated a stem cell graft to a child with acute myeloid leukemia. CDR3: CASSFPGLAVINEQFF. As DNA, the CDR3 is TGCGCCAGCAGCTTTCCGGGACTAGCGGTGATAAATGAGCAGTTCTTC.